This TCR beta chain was observed in a study of OX40 agonist ivuxolimab in advanced cancers. Whole-study findings and limits: The authors also found low normalized T-cell clonal expansion in some nonresponders. Averaging showed that CD8+ T cells had more expanded clones than CD4+ did.

The CDR3 spans 12 residues. The V end lost 6 bases, the J end lost 7 bases, and 12 bases lay between the germline ends. Germline CDR1 SNHLY, CDR2 FYNNEI. Repertoires were generated with immunoSEQ multiplex PCR, while TCRdb's copy carries only in-frame clones and drops some. The table has tens of thousands of clones, over 75% seen once; the top ten hold about 0.3%. Notes on this clone: Antigen unknown.

This material consisted of CD4+ or CD8+ T cells sorted from blood, taken in a trial of the OX40 agonist ivuxolimab. This sequence joins TRBV2 and TRBJ2-5; D remains ambiguous. This sequence originates from an adult with an advanced solid tumor such as melanoma, head and neck, liver or kidney cancer. CDR3 sequence reads: CASSVSPLTQYF. The CDR3 region has the DNA TGTGCCAGCAGCGTATCCCCCCTGACCCAGTACTTC.